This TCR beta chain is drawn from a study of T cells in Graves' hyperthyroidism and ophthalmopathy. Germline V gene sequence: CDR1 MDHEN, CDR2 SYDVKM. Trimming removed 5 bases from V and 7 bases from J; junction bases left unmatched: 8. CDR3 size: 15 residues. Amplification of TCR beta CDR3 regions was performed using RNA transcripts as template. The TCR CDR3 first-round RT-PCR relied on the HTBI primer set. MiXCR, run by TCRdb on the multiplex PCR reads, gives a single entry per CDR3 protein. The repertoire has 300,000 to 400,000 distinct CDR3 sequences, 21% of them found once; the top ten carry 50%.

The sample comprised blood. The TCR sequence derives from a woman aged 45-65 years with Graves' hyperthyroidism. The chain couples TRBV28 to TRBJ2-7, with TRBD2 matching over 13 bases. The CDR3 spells CASSVPGLAGKEQYF. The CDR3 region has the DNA TGTGCCAGCAGTGTACCGGGACTAGCGGGGAAAGAGCAGTACTTC.